This T cell receptor beta chain was identified during a study of T cell responses to AZD1222 COVID-19 vaccine. General observations from the study: White British donors predominated, females outnumbered males, and clonal diversity was possibly underestimated.

Notes on this clone: Its cognate antigen is unknown.

With 2 bases clipped from V and 4 bases from J, the junction kept 9 bases outside the gene matches. The length of the CDR3 is 16 residues. The V gene's germline CDR1 is LGHDT and CDR2 YNNKEL (reference sequence). The method was immunoSEQ multiplex PCR; TCRdb's version includes in-frame clones alone and lacks a portion of them. The sample has 130,000 or so clones; roughly 93% are singletons. The receptor's source is an adult in good health. Source: peripheral blood, taken on day 0 of AZD1222 vaccination. This rearrangement joins TRBV3-1 (or the pseudogene TRBV3-2) to TRBJ1-2; 8 bases are shared with TRBD1. The CDR3 nucleotides read TGTGCCAGCAGCCAAATTGGGGGACAGGTCAGCTATGGCTACACCTTC. This gives the protein CASSQIGGQVSYGYTF.